The rows below give T cell receptor beta chains drawn from one sample of a study of blood T cell repertoires in COVID-19. The data were produced by immunoSEQ multiplex PCR, yet TCRdb's version contains in-frame clones alone and is incomplete. The table shows over 120,000 clones, with around 87% occurring only once. Specimen: peripheral blood. The origin of the receptors is a man aged 50-59 years who had recovered from COVID-19. Both conserved end residues are part of each CDR3. Clone size is given for some rows only: seen once, a few or many times, or a class if the clone is expanded.

NA	TRBV30	TRBJ2-6	CAWGKRAGRSGANVLTF
NA	TRBV7-9	TRBJ2-3	CASSILLAGGLSSTDTQYF
NA	TRBV7-9	TRBJ2-7	CASSPSGGSYEQYF
NA	TRBV19	TRBJ1-2	CASSIRAGGSYGYTF
NA	TRBV5-4	TRBJ2-5	CASSLPGQGETQYF
NA	TRBV19	TRBJ1-4	CASSLQTNEKLFF
NA	TRBV5-1	TRBJ2-3	CASSRFQGLALPDTQYF
NA	TRBV7-6	TRBJ2-7	CASSSGQGAAYEQYF
NA	TRBV19	TRBJ2-7	CASSSRQTYEQYF
NA	TRBV9	TRBJ2-1	CASSVVPPQASGGNNEQFF
NA	TRBV19	TRBJ2-1	CASSIDGRGPYNEQFF
NA	TRBV9	TRBJ2-1	CASSVAAGGGNEQFF
NA	TRBV7-2	TRBJ1-1	CASSLATVNTEAFF
NA	TRBV16	TRBJ1-1	CASSQNRGGEAFF
NA	TRBV20-1	TRBJ2-5	CSAAPGETQYF
NA	TRBV29-1	TRBJ2-2	CSVGDRGRTNTGELFF
few	TRBV3-1/TRBV3-2	TRBJ2-5	CASSSGLFSYQETQYF
NA	TRBV19	TRBJ2-3	CASSPLAGAEEDTQYF
NA	TRBV5-4	TRBJ2-7	CASSLNPGQGSYEQYF
NA	TRBV5-6	TRBJ1-1	CASSHRTGNTEAFF
NA	TRBV5-1	TRBJ2-3	CASSSQGQGADTQYF
NA	TRBV11-2	TRBJ2-7	CASSLYSYEQYF
NA	TRBV5-1	TRBJ2-3	CASSRTGLTDTQYF
few	TRBV5-1	TRBJ2-2	CASSVGHRDTGELFF
NA	TRBV7-6	TRBJ2-7	CASSLGGGADEQYF
few	TRBV13	TRBJ2-2	CASSLRRSSNTGELFF
NA	TRBV4-3	TRBJ1-3	CASSQYVPGLGNTIYF
NA	TRBV6-2/TRBV6-3	TRBJ2-1	CASSYPLYRADNEQFF
NA	TRBV6-5	TRBJ2-5	CASTASGGDQETQYF
NA	TRBV5-5	TRBJ1-3	CASSLGHLSSGNTIYF
few	TRBV5-1	TRBJ1-1	CASSPGGNTEAFF
NA	TRBV4-3	TRBJ1-3	CASSHGHISGNTIYF
NA	TRBV3-1/TRBV3-2	TRBJ1-1	CASSQVQGLNTEAFF
NA	TRBV15	TRBJ1-2	CATREPQGSISGYTF
once	TRBV6-5	TRBJ2-1	CASSYSGQGALYEQFF
NA	TRBV5-1	TRBJ1-2	CASSLGDRESYTF
NA	TRBV5-6	TRBJ2-2	CASSFGGRAGELFF
NA	TRBV9	TRBJ2-2	CASSVDRENTGELFF
NA	TRBV2	TRBJ2-7	CASATDRVSYEQYF
NA	TRBV4-2	TRBJ2-2	CASRDRNTGELFF
NA	TRBV9	TRBJ1-3	CASSGTPAGNTIYF
few	TRBV12-3/TRBV12-4	TRBJ1-2	CASADRGRGYTF
NA	TRBV7-9	TRBJ2-5	CASSYPGGQSGTQYF
NA	TRBV2	TRBJ2-5	CASSDPTGGGGTQYF
NA	TRBV5-1	TRBJ2-2	CASSQSGTPDTGELFF
NA	TRBV9	TRBJ1-4	CASSVVLDGGELFF
NA	TRBV5-1	TRBJ1-4	CASSLDRVVEKLFF
NA	TRBV7-3	TRBJ2-5	CASSPHPRETQYF
once	TRBV5-1	TRBJ1-1	CASSFGGALNTEAFF
NA	TRBV15	TRBJ1-6	CATSPDTHNSPLHF